Listed below are T cell receptor beta chains from one sample, sequenced in a study of T cell repertoires in cytomegalovirus infection. Using its own MiXCR run on the reads, TCRdb lists one record per CDR3 protein. The top ten hold around 8.2% of the sample, which has more than 85,000 distinct CDR3 sequences, about 15% seen once. Sequencing was carried out using PBMCs. Receptors were obtained from a human donor in good health (CMV status not recorded). Some clones in this sample may be carry-over from other donors' samples. CDR3s include the opening cysteine and the closing phenylalanine or tryptophan. A D gene is named only where the DNA matches it firmly. For some rows the clone size is stated as once, few or many, or as a class when expanded; others skip it.

v_call	j_call	clone_size	d_call	cdr3_length	cdr3_nt	cdr3_aa
TRBV28	TRBJ2-5	many	.	14	TGTGCCAGCAGTCCGGGCCTTACCGGGGAGACCCAGTACTTC	CASSPGLTGETQYF
TRBV7-2	TRBJ2-5	many	.	14	TGTGCCAGCAGCTTATACGGGAGACGAGAGACCCAGTACTTC	CASSLYGRRETQYF
TRBV14	TRBJ2-7	many	.	16	TGTGCCAGCAGCCAAGATAGGCCTTATTGGCCCTACGAGCAGTACTTC	CASSQDRPYWPYEQYF
TRBV6-1	TRBJ2-5	many	TRBD2	16	TGTGCCAGCAGTGAACTAGCGGGGGGCCCTCAAGAGACCCAGTACTTC	CASSELAGGPQETQYF
TRBV6-2/TRBV6-3	TRBJ1-1	few	.	16	TGTGCCAGCAGTTATTTCGAGATTATGCAGGGCACTGAAGCTTTCTTT	CASSYFEIMQGTEAFF
TRBV28	TRBJ1-2	many	TRBD1	17	TGTGCCAGCAGAACCGGGACAGGAGCCTTTAAGATGTATGGCTACACCTTC	CASRTGTGAFKMYGYTF
TRBV7-2	TRBJ1-2	.	TRBD1	14	TGTGCCAGCAGCCGAGGGGGCGCGACGGATCGTTACACCTTC	CASSRGGATDRYTF
TRBV28	TRBJ1-1	many	.	13	TGTGCCAGCAGCGATAGGGTGGTCGGTGAAGCTTTCTTT	CASSDRVVGEAFF
TRBV7-2	TRBJ1-5	few	TRBD1	13	TGTGCCAGCAGCTTAAACAGGGGAAAGCCCCAGCATTTT	CASSLNRGKPQHF
TRBV6-2/TRBV6-3	TRBJ2-2	.	TRBD1	16	TGTGCCAGCAGTTACTGGGACAGCCCGAACACCGGGGAGCTGTTTTTT	CASSYWDSPNTGELFF
TRBV10-3	TRBJ1-4	.	.	17	TGTGCCATCAGTGGGGCAGAAAACTCTGTAACTAATGAAAAACTGTTTTTT	CAISGAENSVTNEKLFF
TRBV13	TRBJ2-7	few	TRBD2	12	TGTGCCAGCACCATGCGGGGGTACGAGCAGTACTTC	CASTMRGYEQYF
TRBV30	TRBJ2-1	.	.	14	TGTGCCTGGAGTAGAGGCAGGGGGGACAATGAGCAGTTCTTC	CAWSRGRGDNEQFF
TRBV20-1	TRBJ2-5	few	.	14	TGCAGTGCTAGAACCGGGTTTGGTCAAGAGACCCAGTACTTC	CSARTGFGQETQYF
TRBV7-3	TRBJ2-2	few	.	15	TGTGCCAGCACCAGCGTAGGGGGGAACACCGGGGAGCTGTTTTTT	CASTSVGGNTGELFF